Listed here are 16 T cell receptor beta chains from one sample, sequenced in a study of human T cells and chemical hapten exposure. Regarding time point: patch test 3, about 24 weeks after DPC sensitization. Indicated treatment: therapeutic diphenylcyclopropenone sensitization with weekly scalp DPC. Each CDR3 protein gets one entry after TCRdb re-called the RACE reads with MiXCR. The top ten clones hold 1.4% of a sample with over 55,000 distinct CDR3 sequences, around 10% of them seen once. This sample comprised whole blood, obtained in connection with sensitization to the hapten diphenylcyclopropenone (DPC). These receptor sequences come from a woman aged 45-60 years with alopecia areata. Some clones in this sample may be carry-over from other donors' samples.

The chain carries TRBV7-9 and TRBJ2-2; 16 bases are shared with TRBD2. Germline V lookup: CDR1 SEHNR, CDR2 FQNEAQ (reference sequence). After removal of 5 bases from V and 4 bases from J, the junction contained 22 bases not matched to a gene. The CDR3 contains 23 residues. Here the CDR3 reads CASSSFNEGLAGGPMVRTGELFF. In DNA form, the CDR3 reads TGTGCCAGCAGCAGCTTCAACGAGGGACTAGCGGGAGGGCCGATGGTTCGCACCGGGGAGCTGTTTTTT.

The sample holds many counts of this clonotype. This chain links TRBV3-1 with TRBJ2-3; D possibly corresponds to TRBD2 (7 bases). The ends were cut back, 2 bases at V and 1 base at J, with 10 bases in the middle. Germline V gene lookup returns CDR1 LGHDT and CDR2 YNNKEL (reference sequence). This CDR3 is 15 amino acids long. The chain's CDR3 is CASSQRGGRTDTQYF. CDR3 DNA sequence: TGTGCCAGCAGCCAACGCGGGGGCCGCACAGATACGCAGTATTTT.

This sequence joins TRBV7-2 and TRBJ2-3; no firm D call. Germline CDR1 and CDR2: SGHTA and FQGNSA. The CDR3 extends over 12 amino acids. With 5 bases removed from V and 9 bases from J, the gap between germline ends came to 12 bases. The chain's CDR3 is CASSPGPGTQYF. In nucleotides, the CDR3 is TGTGCCAGCAGCCCGGGCCCAGGCACGCAGTATTTT.

This clonotype was seen ten or more times. CDR3 coding DNA: TGTGCCAGCAGCCTCAATCCCGGGACAGCGTACAATGAGCAGTTCTTC. Translation gives CASSLNPGTAYNEQFF. The chain recombines TRBV7-2 with TRBJ2-1, with TRBD1 matching 7 bases. The germline gives CDR1 SGHTA, CDR2 FQGNSA. This CDR3 comprises 16 residues. V dropped 5 bases and J dropped 4; count of bases not matched to a gene: 11.

This clonotype was counted ten times or more. The chain employs TRBV9 and TRBJ2-7; 13 bases fit TRBD2. With 4 bases clipped from V and 4 bases from J, the junction kept 8 bases outside the gene matches. The length of the CDR3 is 16 residues. Germline V gene data show CDR1 as SGDLS and CDR2 as YYNGEE. CDR3 coding DNA: TGTGCCAGCAGCCAAAGGACTAGCGGGAGCATATACGAGCAGTACTTC. Translating gives CASSQRTSGSIYEQYF.

This clonotype was counted at least ten times. The V gene is TRBV2, the J gene TRBJ2-2; D is uncertain. V lost 7 bases to trimming and J lost 3 bases, with 9 bases between them. This CDR3 contains 13 residues. Germline V CDR1 and CDR2: SNHLY, FYNNEI. This chain's CDR3 is CASNGQDTGELFF. CDR3 DNA sequence: TGTGCCAGCAATGGCCAAGACACCGGGGAGCTGTTTTTT.

Only a few counts were recorded for this clonotype. The V and J genes are TRBV24-1 and TRBJ1-5; possible D gene TRBD1, 6 bases. CDR1 KGHDR and CDR2 SFDVKD come from the germline V gene. V was clipped by 3 bases and J by 5 bases, with 13 bases between them. CDR3 size: 15 residues. As DNA, the CDR3 is TGTGCCACCAGTGATCGCCGGGACACCTATCAGCCCCAGCATTTT. Translation gives CATSDRRDTYQPQHF.

This clonotype is a singleton in its sample. The chain is built from TRBV20-1 and TRBJ2-1; no firm D call. Between the trimmed V and J ends, which lost 5 bases and 0 bases, there was a span of 14 bases. Germline V gives CDR1 DFQATT, CDR2 SNEGSKA (reference sequence). The CDR3 loop spans 15 amino acids. CDR3 DNA: TGCAGTGCTGACGTGACGTTAAGCTCCTACAATGAGCAGTTCTTC. It yields the protein CSADVTLSSYNEQFF.

The sample holds a few counts of this clonotype. This chain uses TRBV5-1 with TRBJ2-7, with D unresolved. Trimming took 2 bases from V and 3 from J, leaving 9 bases between them. CDR1 SGHRS and CDR2 YFSETQ come from the germline V gene. This CDR3 is 13 amino acids long. CDR3 sequence: CASSFLPDYEQYF. Here the CDR3 DNA reads TGCGCCAGCAGCTTTCTGCCCGACTACGAGCAGTACTTC.

This clonotype came up many times. This chain uses TRBV12-3 or TRBV12-4 with TRBJ1-6; D gene uncertain. The germline V and J ends were trimmed by 6 bases and 7 bases, with 10 bases remaining between them. The CDR3 is 13 amino acids. The CDR3 DNA is TGTGCCAGCAGCCAAATACGGAATTCACCCCTCCACTTT. This encodes CASSQIRNSPLHF.

Many counts were recorded for this clonotype. The chain links TRBV4-2 to TRBJ2-1, with 10 bases lining up with TRBD1. Trimming at V came to 3 bases and at J to 1 base, leaving 6 bases not matched to a gene. The CDR3 contains 17 residues. In germline, CDR1 is LGHNA, CDR2 YNFKEQ. CDR3 bases: TGTGCCAGCAGCCAGTATCGACAGGGGGCTTCCTACAATGAGCAGTTCTTC. It codes for CASSQYRQGASYNEQFF.

This clonotype has more than one count but fewer than ten. This chain uses TRBV28 with TRBJ2-3, with unresolved D. Looked up from germline, CDR1 is MDHEN and CDR2 is SYDVKM. The germline V and J ends were trimmed by 3 bases and 8 bases, with 6 bases remaining between them. This CDR3 spans 11 amino acids. This chain's CDR3 is CASSFKSTQYF. CDR3 in DNA: TGTGCCAGCAGTTTCAAGAGTACGCAGTATTTT.

This clonotype was picked up a small number of times. This chain joins TRBV7-6 and TRBJ2-3; 7 nucleotides agree with TRBD2. With 3 bases clipped from V and 2 bases from J, the junction kept 5 bases outside the gene matches. CDR1 is SGHVS and CDR2 is FNYEAQ in the germline V gene. This CDR3 has 15 residues. The CDR3 bases are TGTGCCAGCAGCTTCGGCGGGGGTATCACAGATACGCAGTATTTT. It codes for CASSFGGGITDTQYF. The full variable domain, completed using reference TRBV7-6 and TRBJ2-3, is GAGVSQSPRYKVTKRGQDVALRCDPISGHVSLYWYRQALGQGPEFLTYFNYEAQQDKSGLPNDRFSAERPEGSISTLTIQRTEQRDSAMYRCASSFGGGITDTQYFGPGTRLTVL.

The chain recombines TRBV20-1 with TRBJ2-4; D remains ambiguous. V was trimmed by 6 bases and J by 3 bases, leaving 24 bases between them. The CDR3 has 17 amino acids. Germline lookup yields CDR1 DFQATT and CDR2 SNEGSKA (reference sequence). Here the CDR3 DNA reads TGCAGTGCCCTTCGGGCCTCCTTAGGTCTTAACAAAAACATTCAGTACTTC. Residues: CSALRASLGLNKNIQYF.

This clonotype has ten or more counts. This rearrangement joins TRBV20-1 to TRBJ2-1; TRBD2 is a possible D gene (6 bases). V lost 0 bases, J lost 6 bases, and 21 bases lay in between. The CDR3 loop spans 17 amino acids. Germline CDR1 DFQATT, CDR2 SNEGSKA (reference sequence). CDR3 sequence reads: CSARDGGLRGFLNEQFF. CDR3 coding DNA: TGCAGTGCTAGAGATGGGGGATTGCGGGGTTTTCTCAATGAGCAGTTCTTC.

The chain carries TRBV6-5 and TRBJ1-2, with D uncertain. CDR1 MNHEY and CDR2 SVGAGI come from the germline V gene. The CDR3 contains 13 residues. With 6 bases removed from V and 4 bases from J, the gap between germline ends came to 12 bases. CDR3 nucleotide sequence: TGTGCCAGCAGGTCCGGGTATCGCTATGGCTACACCTTC. This encodes CASRSGYRYGYTF.